This TCR beta chain stems from a study of shared clonotypes between healthy human individuals. Trimming pared 0 bases from V and 7 bases from J, leaving 8 bases between. This CDR3 comprises 13 residues. CDR1 and CDR2 from the germline V gene are SGDLS and YYNGEE. Study-level results: Memory subsets had estimated richness that was generally smaller than that of naive subsets.

Assay used: immunoSEQ multiplex PCR; TCRdb lists only in-frame clones, some missing. The data contain over 1.4 million clones, roughly 96% of them seen just once; the ten biggest clones take up roughly 1.2%. Concerning this clone itself: What it binds is unknown. The identical CDR3 is also encoded by other nucleotide sequences in the sample.

This TCR derives from a man in his thirties or forties in good health. The material sequenced was naive CD4+ T cells sorted from blood. Stated subset: CD45RA+ positively selected. V and J are TRBV9 and TRBJ1-5; no clear D gene. CDR3 loop: CASSVDVGQPQHF. CDR3 nucleotides: TGTGCCAGCAGCGTAGACGTGGGCCAGCCCCAGCATTTT.